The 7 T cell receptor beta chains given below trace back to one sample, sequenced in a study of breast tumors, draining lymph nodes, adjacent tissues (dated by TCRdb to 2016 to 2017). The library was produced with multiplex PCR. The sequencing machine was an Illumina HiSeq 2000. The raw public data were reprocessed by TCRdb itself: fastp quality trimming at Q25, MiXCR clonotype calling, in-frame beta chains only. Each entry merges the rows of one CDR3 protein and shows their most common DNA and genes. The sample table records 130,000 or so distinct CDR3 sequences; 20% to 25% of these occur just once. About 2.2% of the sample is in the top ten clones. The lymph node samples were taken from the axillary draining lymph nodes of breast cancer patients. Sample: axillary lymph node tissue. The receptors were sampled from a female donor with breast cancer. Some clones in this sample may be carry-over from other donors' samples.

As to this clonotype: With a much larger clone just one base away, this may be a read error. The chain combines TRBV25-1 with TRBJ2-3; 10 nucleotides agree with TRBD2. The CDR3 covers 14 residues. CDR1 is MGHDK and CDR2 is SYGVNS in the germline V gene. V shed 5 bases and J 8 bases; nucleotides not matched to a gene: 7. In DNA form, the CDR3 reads TGTGCCAGCAGTTTGAGGACTAGCGGAGGTACGCAGTATTTT. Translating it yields CASSLRTSGGTQYF.

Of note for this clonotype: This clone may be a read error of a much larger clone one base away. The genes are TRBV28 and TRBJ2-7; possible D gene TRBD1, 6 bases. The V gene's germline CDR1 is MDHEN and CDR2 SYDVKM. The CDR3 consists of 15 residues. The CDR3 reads CASSFLRDIPYERYF. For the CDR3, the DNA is TGTGCCAGCAGTTTTCTCCGGGACATACCCTACGAGCGGTACTTC.

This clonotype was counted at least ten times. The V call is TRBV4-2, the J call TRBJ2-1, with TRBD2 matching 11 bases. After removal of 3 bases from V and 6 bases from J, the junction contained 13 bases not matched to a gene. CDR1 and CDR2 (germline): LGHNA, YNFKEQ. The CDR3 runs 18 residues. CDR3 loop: CASSHPGTSGGSGNEQFF. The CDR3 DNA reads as TGTGCCAGCAGCCATCCCGGGACTAGCGGAGGAAGTGGCAATGAGCAGTTCTTC.

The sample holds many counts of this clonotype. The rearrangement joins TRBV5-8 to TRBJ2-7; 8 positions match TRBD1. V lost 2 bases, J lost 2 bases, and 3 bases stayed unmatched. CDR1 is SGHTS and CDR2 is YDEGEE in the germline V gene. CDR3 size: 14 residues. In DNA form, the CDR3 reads TGTGCCAGCAGCTTCCCAGGGGGCCCCTACGAGCAGTACTTC. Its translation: CASSFPGGPYEQYF.

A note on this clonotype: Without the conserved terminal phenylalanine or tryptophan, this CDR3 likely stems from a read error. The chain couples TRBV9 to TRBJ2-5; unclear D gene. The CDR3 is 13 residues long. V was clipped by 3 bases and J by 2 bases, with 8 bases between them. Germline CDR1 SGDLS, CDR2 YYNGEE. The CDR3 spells CASSAPYQETQYL. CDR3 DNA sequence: TGTGCCAGCAGCGCCCCATATCAAGAGACCCAGTACCTC.

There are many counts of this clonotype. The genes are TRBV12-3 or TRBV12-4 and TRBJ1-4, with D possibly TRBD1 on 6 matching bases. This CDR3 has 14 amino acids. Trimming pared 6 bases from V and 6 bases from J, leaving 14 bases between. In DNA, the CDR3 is TGTGCCAGCAGCGCCAGGGGTTTGGATGAAAAACTGTTTTTT. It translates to CASSARGLDEKLFF.

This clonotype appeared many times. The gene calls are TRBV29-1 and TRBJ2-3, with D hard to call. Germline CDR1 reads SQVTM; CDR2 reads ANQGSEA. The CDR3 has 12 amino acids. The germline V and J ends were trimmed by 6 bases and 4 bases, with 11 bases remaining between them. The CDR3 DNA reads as TGCAGCGTCCCCCGCCAGGCAGATACGCAGTATTTT. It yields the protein CSVPRQADTQYF.